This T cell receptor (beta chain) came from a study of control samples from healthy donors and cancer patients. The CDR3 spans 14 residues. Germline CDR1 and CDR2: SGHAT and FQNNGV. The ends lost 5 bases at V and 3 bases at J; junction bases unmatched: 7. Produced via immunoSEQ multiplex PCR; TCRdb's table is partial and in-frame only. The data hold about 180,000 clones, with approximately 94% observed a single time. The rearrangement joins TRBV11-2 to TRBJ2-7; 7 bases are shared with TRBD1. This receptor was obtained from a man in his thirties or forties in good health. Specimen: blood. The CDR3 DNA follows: TGTGCCAGCAGCGTGCGACAGGGTGGCTACGAGCAGTACTTC. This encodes CASSVRQGGYEQYF.